The T cell receptor (beta chain) described here comes from a study of blood T cell repertoires in COVID-19 (dated by TCRdb to the early 2020s). Broadly, across the study: Recovered participants in ImmuneRACE Cohort 3 were defined as having two consecutive negative NP/OP PCR tests, clearance from a healthcare professional, or resolution of symptoms. The prospective study material was composed of cDNA or gDNA derived from T cells, B-cell-depleted T cells, or PBMCs. The dataset comprised deeply sampled blood TCRbeta repertoires from subjects exposed to, actively infected with, or recovered from COVID-19. The repertoires were made available in a free public database intended to serve as a resource for research on the immune response to SARS-CoV-2. HLA class I and class II types, where available, came from metadata supplied by the sample provider rather than from assay-based typing. Sample metadata almost always included a de-identified subject ID, COVID-19 status, age in years and sex. The samples were drawn from two sources: the first 160 participants of the ongoing ImmuneRACE study, and over 950 subjects contributed by 6 global collaborators. Samples from collaborators originated in the United States, Italy and Spain and spanned both the acute and convalescent phases of COVID-19. On the study overall, not on this receptor specifically: The amount of clinical and demographic metadata varied by source and participant and was provided uncurated.

Points on this clone: Its antigen specificity is not known. No per-base quality is available; no much larger clone lies one base away.

TCRbeta CDR3 regions were amplified from genomic DNA using the immunoSEQ Assay, a bias-controlled multiplex PCR. On the study's bioinformatics: The number of nucleated cells in each sample was estimated from the amplification of reference gene primers within the assay. To quantify the absolute abundance of each unique TCRbeta CDR3 rearrangement, sequence reads were collapsed and filtered. For each sample, productive Simpson clonality was calculated by taking the square root of Simpson's diversity index across productive rearrangements. TCRdb stores this immuneACCESS table with in-frame sequences only. Part of the clones is absent; in the studies checked, under half of the shortfall reflects unresolved V genes, and no reason is known for the rest. D and trimming come from the DNA, and the V and J calls and clone size come from that table. The sample records roughly 210,000 clones, around 87% of which are singletons. The ten largest clonotypes hold approximately 7.2% of the sample.

Enrolling through a virtual design, the prospective study's participants ranged in age from roughly 18 to 89 years and lived across roughly 23 United States geographic areas. In the prospective study, participants were assigned to cohorts based on the clinical history participants reported in a screening survey and a study questionnaire. Each participant in the prospective study had whole blood, serum and a nasopharyngeal or oropharyngeal swab collected by mobile phlebotomists. Participants in the prospective study had the option to provide additional blood draws and questionnaires over a roughly 2-month period. Blood samples from the prospective study were shipped frozen or at room temperature prior to DNA extraction. This sequence originates from a man aged 25-45 years in a cohort exposed to, infected with or recovered from COVID-19 (not recorded which). Material for sequencing was PBMCs or T cells enriched from blood (not recorded which).

CDR3 loop: CASSQDFLAGSYNEQFF. The sequenced DNA: TGTGCCAGCAGCCAAGATTTTCTAGCGGGATCCTACAATGAGCAGTTCTTC. The rearranged chain carries TRBV3-1 (or the pseudogene TRBV3-2) and TRBJ2-1; 9 of the junction bases match TRBD2. Taken from the germline V gene (reference sequence), the CDR1 and CDR2 loops are LGHDT and YNNKEL. V is cut back by 0 bases and J by 1 base, with 4 bases in the junction unmatched. The CDR3, from cysteine to phenylalanine, totals 17 residues. The kept DNA is CDR3 alone, 51 bases in frame from the first base.